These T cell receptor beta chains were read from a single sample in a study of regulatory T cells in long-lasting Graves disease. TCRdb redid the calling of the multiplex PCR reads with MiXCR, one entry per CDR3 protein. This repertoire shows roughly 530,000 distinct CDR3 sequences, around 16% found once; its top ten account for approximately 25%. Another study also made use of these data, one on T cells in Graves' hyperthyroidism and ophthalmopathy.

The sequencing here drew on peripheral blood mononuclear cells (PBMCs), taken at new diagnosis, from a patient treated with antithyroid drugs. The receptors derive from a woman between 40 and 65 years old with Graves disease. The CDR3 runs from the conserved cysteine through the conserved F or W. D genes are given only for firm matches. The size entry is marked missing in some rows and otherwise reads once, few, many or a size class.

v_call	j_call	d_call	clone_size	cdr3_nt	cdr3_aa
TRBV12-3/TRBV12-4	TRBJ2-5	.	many	TGTGCCAGCAGCCTACGACTAGTGGACGGGGAGACCCAGTACTTC	CASSLRLVDGETQYF
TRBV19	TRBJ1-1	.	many	TGTGCCAGTAGTAGCAAATTAATGAACACTGAAGCTTTCTTT	CASSSKLMNTEAFF
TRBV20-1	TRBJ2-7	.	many	TGCAGTGCTAGGGACTCGACACGCCCGTACGAGCAGTACTTC	CSARDSTRPYEQYF
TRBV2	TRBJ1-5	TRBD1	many	TGTGCCAGCAGTGGCCCGACAGGGGGGGATCGGAGCAATCAGCCCCAGCATTTT	CASSGPTGGDRSNQPQHF
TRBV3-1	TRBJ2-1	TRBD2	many	TGTGCCAGCAGCCAAGACCTAGCGGGGAACTACAATGAGCAGTTCTTC	CASSQDLAGNYNEQFF
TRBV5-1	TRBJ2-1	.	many	.	CASSFGPGSYNEQFF
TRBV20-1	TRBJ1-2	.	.	TGCAGTGCTAGAGCTCCCTCGGGTGACTATGGCTACACCTTC	CSARAPSGDYGYTF
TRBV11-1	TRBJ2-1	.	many	TGTGCCAGCAGCGCCGGCCACAATGAGCAGTTCTTC	CASSAGHNEQFF
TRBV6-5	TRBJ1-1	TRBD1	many	TGTGCCAGCAGTTACGCCTCACAGGGGGCCTTTGGCACTGAAGCTTTCTTT	CASSYASQGAFGTEAFF
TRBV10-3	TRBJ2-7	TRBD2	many	TGTGCCATCAGCCGGGGGGGCCTTAGCTACGAGCAGTACTTC	CAISRGGLSYEQYF
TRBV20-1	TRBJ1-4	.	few	TGCAGTTTTGGACAAGGGGCATTAGGTGAAAAACTGTTTTTT	CSFGQGALGEKLFF
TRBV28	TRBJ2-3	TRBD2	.	TGTGCCAGCAGTCTACTAGCGGGGGGTCCCAGCCGGGATACGCAGTATTTT	CASSLLAGGPSRDTQYF
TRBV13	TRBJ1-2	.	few	TGTGCCAGCAGCTTAGCATTGAGAGCATATGGCTACACCTTC	CASSLALRAYGYTF
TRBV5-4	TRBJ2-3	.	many	TGTGCCAGCAGCTTGGCCGGGAAAGATACGCAGTATTTT	CASSLAGKDTQYF
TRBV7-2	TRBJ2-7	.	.	TGTGCCAGCAGCTTAGGTCAAGTAATTTACGAGCAGTACTTC	CASSLGQVIYEQYF
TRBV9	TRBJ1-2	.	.	TGTGCCAGCAGCGTAGGGGGGGGTGGCTATGGCTACACCTTC	CASSVGGGGYGYTF
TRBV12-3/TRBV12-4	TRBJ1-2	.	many	TGTGCCAGCAGCCCTGAGCGGGGGATCGTCTATGGCTACACCTTC	CASSPERGIVYGYTF
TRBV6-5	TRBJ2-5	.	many	TGTGCCAGCAGTTACTCGGGAACGCAAGAGACCCAGTACTTC	CASSYSGTQETQYF
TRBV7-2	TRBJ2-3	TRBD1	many	TGTGCCAGCAGCTTAGTCGGACAGGGTACCACAGATACGCAGTATTTT	CASSLVGQGTTDTQYF
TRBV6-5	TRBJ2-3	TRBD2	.	TGTGCCAGCAGTTACGACGGGACTAGCGGGGGTAGGGATACGCAGTATTTT	CASSYDGTSGGRDTQYF
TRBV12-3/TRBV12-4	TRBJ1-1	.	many	TGTGCCAGCAGTCAAAGGTGGAACACTGAAGCTTTCTTT	CASSQRWNTEAFF
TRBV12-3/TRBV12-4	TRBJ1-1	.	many	TGTGCCAGCAGCCCGCCCGAAAACGGTGGCACTGAAGCTTTCTTT	CASSPPENGGTEAFF
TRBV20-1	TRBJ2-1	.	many	TGCAGTGCTAGACCTCTCGCGAATGAGCAGTTCTTC	CSARPLANEQFF
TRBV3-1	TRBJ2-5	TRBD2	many	TGTGCCAGCAGCCACCTAGCGGGGGGGAAAGAGACCCAGTACTTC	CASSHLAGGKETQYF
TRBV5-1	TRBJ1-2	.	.	TGCGCCAGCAGCTACAATGCTAACTATGGCTACACCTTC	CASSYNANYGYTF
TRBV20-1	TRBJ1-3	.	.	TGCAGTGCCACAGGCCCATACCACTCTGGAAACACCATATATTTT	CSATGPYHSGNTIYF
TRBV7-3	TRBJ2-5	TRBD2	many	TGTGCCAGCAGCTCGCAGTCTAGCGGACACAAGTACTTC	CASSSQSSGHKYF
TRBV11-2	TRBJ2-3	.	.	TGTGCCAGCAGCACTACTAGGACAGATACGCAGTATTTT	CASSTTRTDTQYF
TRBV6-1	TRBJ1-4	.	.	TGTGCCAGCAGTGAATTGGGGGGACGTTTCCAGTTTTTT	CASSELGGRFQFF
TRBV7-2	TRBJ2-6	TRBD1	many	TGTGCCAGCAGCATCGGACGCGGACAGGGGGCTGGGGCCAACGTCCTGACTTTC	CASSIGRGQGAGANVLTF
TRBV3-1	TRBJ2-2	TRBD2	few	TGTGCCAGCAGCCATCTCAGCGGGGGGAAGAACACCGGGGAGCTGTTTTTT	CASSHLSGGKNTGELFF
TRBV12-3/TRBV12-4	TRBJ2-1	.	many	TGTGCCAGCAGTCCCTCTCCCCCCCCGGGCTCACCCTTTGGCAATGAGCAGTTCTTC	CASSPSPPPGSPFGNEQFF
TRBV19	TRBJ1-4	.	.	TGTGCCAGTCGGACAGCAACTAGTGAAAAACTGTTTTTT	CASRTATSEKLFF
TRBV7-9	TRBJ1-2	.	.	TGTGCCAGCAGCGCTCCCCGGACAGACTATGGCTACACCTTC	CASSAPRTDYGYTF
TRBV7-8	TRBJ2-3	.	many	TGTGCCAGCAGCTTAGCGACAGGAGATACGCAGTATTTT	CASSLATGDTQYF
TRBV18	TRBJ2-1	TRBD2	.	TGTGCCAGCTCACCAATGGCGGGGGGGCAATGGGATGAGCAGTTCTTC	CASSPMAGGQWDEQFF
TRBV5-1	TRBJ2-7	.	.	TGCGCCAGCAGCCACCTGAAACCGGACGGAATCTACGAGCAGTACTTC	CASSHLKPDGIYEQYF
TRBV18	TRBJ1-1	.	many	TGTGCCAGCAGTCCCTCAGTGAACACTGAAGCTTTCTTT	CASSPSVNTEAFF
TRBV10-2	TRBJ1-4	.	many	TGCGCCAGCAGTGACTGGCAATTTGGAGAAAAACTGTTTTTT	CASSDWQFGEKLFF
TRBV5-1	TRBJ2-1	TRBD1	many	TGCGCCAGCAGCATCGCCTTGGCGGGACAGGGGGTTGATGAGCAGTTCTTC	CASSIALAGQGVDEQFF
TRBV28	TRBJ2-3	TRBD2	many	TGTGCCAGCAGTATCCTAGCGGGAGGGGGCACAGATACGCAGTATTTT	CASSILAGGGTDTQYF
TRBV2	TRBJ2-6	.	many	TGTGCCAGCAGATACAGCAAGTACCTCTCTGGGGCCAACGTCCTGACTTTC	CASRYSKYLSGANVLTF
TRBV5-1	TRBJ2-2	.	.	TGCGCCAGCAGCTTGGTGGGCATCTCAACCGGGGAGCTGTTTTTT	CASSLVGISTGELFF
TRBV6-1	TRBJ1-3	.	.	TGTGCCAGTTTGGGAAACACCATATATTTT	CASLGNTIYF
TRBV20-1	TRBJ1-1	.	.	TGCAGTGCTATCCGGGACATCACTGAAGCTTTCTTT	CSAIRDITEAFF